A selection of T cell receptor beta chains follows, all from one sample in a study of blood T cell repertoires in COVID-19. The repertoire was sequenced with immunoSEQ multiplex PCR; TCRdb's copy has only in-frame clones and lacks some. The sample includes 43,000 or so clones, 75% to 90% of them seen just once. Sequences were obtained from peripheral blood. The receptors come from a man between 60 and 75 years old with active COVID-19. CDR3s leave out the opening cysteine and the closing phenylalanine or tryptophan. Each record gives: V gene, CDR3 protein.

TRBV2 | ASSEARTGTKNIQY
TRBV7-8 | ASSILGGSGETQY
TRBV5-1 | ASSSGGVGYT
TRBV6-5 | ASSPRTANTGELF
TRBV6-5 | ASSYGSYPSYEQY
TRBV5-1 | ASSLGGPGNEQF
TRBV19 | ASSMRTDYIAKNIQY
TRBV19 | ASSTRTGNTEAF
TRBV7-3 | ASSSSRAQDTQY
TRBV6-2/TRBV6-3 | ASSAGDGANVLT
TRBV6-1 | ASSELRSGEKLF
TRBV5-1 | ASSSRTGLTETQY
TRBV19 | ASSIDRIPGQPQH
TRBV6-5 | ASSYPGRARSEQY
TRBV12-3/TRBV12-4 | ASSLPGFYEQY
TRBV18 | ASSKDRYEQY
TRBV6-2/TRBV6-3 | ASSWGGVEAF
TRBV6-2/TRBV6-3 | ASSEGLATDEQY
TRBV7-9 | ASSSSGTGGPGEQF